The 13 T cell receptor beta chains listed next were all sequenced from one sample in a study of blood T cells in healthy people across ages. The use of a sample-barcoded 5' primer and a J-beta primer mix characterized a second PCR of about 6 to 11 cycles. TCRdb redid the calling of the 5' RACE reads with MiXCR, one entry per CDR3 protein. Of about 1.8 million distinct CDR3 sequences listed, approximately 50% were seen once; the top ten hold 2.1%. The specimen sequenced was blood. These receptors came from a woman aged 40 to 55 in good health.

The V and J genes are TRBV12-3 or TRBV12-4 and TRBJ2-3, with 11 positions matching TRBD2. V was pared by 6 bases and J by 5 bases, with 7 bases of the junction left unmatched. CDR3 length: 15 amino acids. In DNA, the CDR3 is TGTGCCAGCAGGCGAATACTAGCGGGGGAAGATACGCAGTATTTT. Amino acids: CASRRILAGEDTQYF.

This chain uses TRBV19 with TRBJ1-5, with D tentatively TRBD1 (6 bases). The CDR3 runs 14 residues. Germline values: CDR1 LNHDA, CDR2 SQIVND (reference sequence). V was clipped by 5 bases and J by 5 bases, with 13 bases between them. CDR3 residues: CASSGGQGYQPQHF. DNA for the CDR3: TGTGCCAGTAGTGGTGGGCAGGGGTATCAGCCCCAGCATTTT.

The chain has TRBV24-1 and TRBJ2-7; the D is unclear. CDR1 is KGHDR, CDR2 SFDVKD, per germline. V shed 4 bases and J shed 2 bases, with 11 bases lying between them. CDR3 length: 14 amino acids. In DNA, the CDR3 is TGTGCCACCAGTGAAGGGCAGAAGACCTACGAGCAGTACTTC. Translating it yields CATSEGQKTYEQYF.

On this clonotype: A read error may produce the germline difference seen at one junction end. This chain connects TRBV15 to TRBJ2-5; 12 nucleotides align to TRBD2. Germline CDR1 LNHNV, CDR2 YYDKDF (reference sequence). The CDR3 is 16 amino acids. The CDR3, as DNA: TGTGCCGCCAGCAGCCCACTAGCGGGGGGACGCGAGACCCAGTACTTC. It translates to CAASSPLAGGRETQYF.

Of note for this clonotype: This may arise from a read error, as a much more abundant clone is one base away. In DNA, the CDR3 is TGTGCCAGCAGCTTAGTAGGGAGTAGGTCGGGGAGCTCCTACAATGAGCAGTACTTC. It specifies CASSLVGSRSGSSYNEQYF. The chain couples TRBV7-8 to TRBJ2-1; possible D gene TRBD2, 5 bases. The J call is in doubt because the DNA end fits TRBJ2-7 better. The CDR3 is made up of 19 amino acids. The germline V gene has CDR1 SGHVS and CDR2 FQNEAQ.

This chain connects TRBV7-3 to TRBJ2-3; 11 bases are shared with TRBD2. In germline, CDR1 is SGHTA, CDR2 FQGTGA. Trimming at V came to 4 bases and at J to 2 bases, leaving 5 bases not matched to a gene. This CDR3 has 16 amino acids. As DNA, the CDR3 is TGTGCCAGCAGCTCGGCTAGCGGGGGGACCACAGATACGCAGTATTTT. It encodes CASSSASGGTTDTQYF.

This clonotype was recorded a few times. J is TRBJ1-2 and V is TRBV25-1, with D uncertain. V lost 3 bases, J lost 1 base, and 9 bases lay in between. CDR3 length equals 14 residues. Germline loops: CDR1 MGHDK, CDR2 SYGVNS. The CDR3 sequence: CASSDGHFNYGYTF. For the CDR3, the DNA is TGTGCCAGCAGTGATGGGCACTTTAACTATGGCTACACCTTC.

For the CDR3, the DNA is TGTGCCAGCAGCCCCGCCCAGCTTCTGAACACTGAAGCTTTCTTT. Translated: CASSPAQLLNTEAFF. The chain couples TRBV7-2 to TRBJ1-1; D not certain. V shed 5 bases and J shed 0 bases, with 13 bases lying between them. The germline V gene has CDR1 SGHTA and CDR2 FQGNSA. This CDR3 comprises 15 residues.

There are a few counts of this clonotype. The chain couples TRBV7-2 to TRBJ2-7; D gene unclear. This CDR3 has 13 residues. The germline V gene has CDR1 SGHTA and CDR2 FQGNSA. The germline V and J ends were trimmed by 2 bases and 3 bases, with 8 bases remaining between them. In nucleotides, the CDR3 is TGTGCCAGCAGCTTAAACGACGGCTACGAGCAGTACTTC. Encoded protein: CASSLNDGYEQYF.

The genes are TRBV6-6 and TRBJ1-5; D remains ambiguous. Germline V CDR1 and CDR2: MNHNY, SVGAGI (reference sequence). The CDR3 extends over 15 amino acids. V shed 0 bases and J shed 1 base, with 7 bases lying between them. CDR3 nucleotides: TGTGCCAGCAGTTACTCGAACGGAAGCAATCAGCCCCAGCATTTT. This encodes CASSYSNGSNQPQHF.

The chain is built from TRBV24-1 and TRBJ2-3; TRBD1 agrees at 9 bases. The CDR3 has 12 amino acids. The V and J ends lost 5 bases and 9 bases, in that order; junction bases with no gene match: 2. Germline V gene lookup returns CDR1 KGHDR and CDR2 SFDVKD. Written as DNA, the CDR3 is TGTGCCACCAGTGCGACAGGGGGAACGCAGTATTTT. Protein product: CATSATGGTQYF.

The V call is TRBV29-1, the J call TRBJ2-3; 8 bases match TRBD2. V trimming: 8 bases; J trimming: 4 bases; junction bases outside the gene matches: 14. The length of the CDR3 is 15 residues. Germline assignment: CDR1 SQVTM and CDR2 ANQGSEA. DNA of the CDR3: TGCAGCCCCACCAGGGGACTAGGGATCGCAGATACGCAGTATTTT. This sequence encodes CSPTRGLGIADTQYF.

The gene calls are TRBV11-2 and TRBJ2-7; possible D gene TRBD2, 6 bases. The germline V and J ends were trimmed by 5 bases and 0 bases, with 11 bases remaining between them. Germline V gene lookup returns CDR1 SGHAT and CDR2 FQNNGV. The CDR3 totals 14 residues. CDR3 sequence: CASSKTGVSYEQYF. Written as DNA, the CDR3 is TGTGCCAGCAGCAAGACGGGAGTCTCCTACGAGCAGTACTTC.